This section outlines one TCR beta chain sequence together with its context. The sample comes from a study of blood T cell repertoires in COVID-19. Across the study: Specimens from acute and convalescent COVID-19 originated in the United States, Italy and Spain. Sources were T cells, B-cell-depleted T cells, or PBMCs; the material itself was cDNA or gDNA.

Under the authors' procedure: Counts of nucleated cells, estimated from reference gene primer amplification, were obtained. Profiling relied on immunoSEQ multiplex PCR, and the TCRdb table lists in-frame clones only, not all of them. From that table come the V and J calls and clone size; the DNA was used to work out D and trimming. The sample shows 200,000 to 250,000 clones, around nine tenths of them seen only once. V lost 0 bases and J 4 bases, leaving 13 bases between the germline ends. Germline lookup yields CDR1 SGHDN and CDR2 FVKESK. This CDR3 comprises 16 residues. V and J are TRBV14 and TRBJ2-1; D may be TRBD1 (5 bases). The receptor's source is a man in his 60s who had recovered from COVID-19. Sequencing input: peripheral blood. This CDR3 is CASSQEVGRGYNEQFF. The DNA of the CDR3 is TGTGCCAGCAGCCAAGAAGTGGGAAGGGGTTACAATGAGCAGTTCTTC. The entire variable domain, with the rest obtained from reference TRBV14 and TRBJ2-1, is as follows: EAGVTQFPSHSVIEKGQTVTLRCDPISGHDNLYWYRRVMGKEIKFLLHFVKESKQDESGMPNNRFLAERTGGTYSTLKVQPAELEDSGVYFCASSQEVGRGYNEQFFGPGTRLTVL.